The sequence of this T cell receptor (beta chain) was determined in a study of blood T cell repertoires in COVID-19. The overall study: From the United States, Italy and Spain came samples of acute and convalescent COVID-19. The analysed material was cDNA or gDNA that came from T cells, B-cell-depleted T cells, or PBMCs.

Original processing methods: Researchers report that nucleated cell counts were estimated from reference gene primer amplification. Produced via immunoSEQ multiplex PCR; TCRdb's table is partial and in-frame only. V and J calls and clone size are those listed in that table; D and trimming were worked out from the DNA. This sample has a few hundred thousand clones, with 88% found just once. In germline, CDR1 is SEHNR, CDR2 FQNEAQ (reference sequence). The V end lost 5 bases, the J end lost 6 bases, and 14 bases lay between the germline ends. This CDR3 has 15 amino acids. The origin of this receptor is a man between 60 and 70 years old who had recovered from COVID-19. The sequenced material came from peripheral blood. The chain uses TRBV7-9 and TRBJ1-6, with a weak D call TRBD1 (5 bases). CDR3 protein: CASSRRQSLNSPLHF. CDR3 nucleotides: TGTGCCAGCAGCAGGAGACAGAGTCTTAATTCACCCCTCCACTTT. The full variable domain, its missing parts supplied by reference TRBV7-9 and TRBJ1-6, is DTGVSQNPRHKITKRGQNVTFRCDPISEHNRLYWYRQTLGQGPEFLTYFQNEAQLEKSRLLSDRFSAERPKGSFSTLEIQRTEQGDSAMYLCASSRRQSLNSPLHFGNGTRLTVT.